The rows below give T cell receptor beta chains drawn from one sample of a study of vaccination and CD4 T cells after COVID-19. TCRdb processed the PCR reads anew with MiXCR; each CDR3 protein has one entry. The sample lists 15,000 to 20,000 distinct CDR3 sequences; 47% were seen once. These TCRs' antigens remain unknown. Source material: cultured CD4+ T cells from blood. Receptor source: a human donor with COVID-19. Both conserved end residues are part of each CDR3. D genes are given only for firm matches. Expanded clones are given a class, and other clones once, few, many or no size at all.

DNA,CDR3,D,size,V,J
TGTGCCAGCAGCCCCCGGCGGGGAAGGGTAGAGACCCAGTACTTC,CASSPRRGRVETQYF,NA,few,TRBV7-3,TRBJ2-5
TGTGCCAGCAGTCTCGGGGGCGGCGCTTACAATGAGCAGTTCTTC,CASSLGGGAYNEQFF,NA,NA,TRBV6-1,TRBJ2-1
TGTGCCAGCAGCTCCTGGACCGATAGCTCTGGAAACACCATATATTTT,CASSSWTDSSGNTIYF,NA,NA,TRBV21-1,TRBJ1-3
TGTGCCAGCATCGGCGGGGCTGGAAACACCATATATTTT,CASIGGAGNTIYF,NA,NA,TRBV7-9,TRBJ1-3
TGTGCCAGTAGTATACAGGGTGGCAATGAGCAGTTCTTC,CASSIQGGNEQFF,NA,NA,TRBV19,TRBJ2-1
TGTGCCAGCAGTGAATACCGCTCCACTGAAGCTTTCTTT,CASSEYRSTEAFF,NA,NA,TRBV6-1,TRBJ1-1
TGTGCCAGCAGGTCAGGGGGCAAGGTCGGAGATACGCAGTATTTT,CASRSGGKVGDTQYF,TRBD1,NA,TRBV25-1,TRBJ2-3
TGCAGTGCCACCGTGGGCTCCTACGAGCAGTACTTC,CSATVGSYEQYF,NA,few,TRBV20-1,TRBJ2-7
TGTGCCAGCAGTTCCTACGGGACAAGCACCGGGGAGCTGTTTTTT,CASSSYGTSTGELFF,NA,NA,TRBV6-2/TRBV6-3,TRBJ2-2
TGTGCCAGCAGTCAAATTGGACTTGCACAAGAGACCCAGTACTTC,CASSQIGLAQETQYF,NA,NA,TRBV28,TRBJ2-5
TGTGCCAGCAGTTACTCGGCCGGGATGGGAGAAGCTTTCTTT,CASSYSAGMGEAFF,NA,few,TRBV6-5,TRBJ1-1
TGCGCCAGCAGCCAAGATCCGGCGGTAGGAACCATATATTTT,CASSQDPAVGTIYF,NA,NA,TRBV4-3,TRBJ1-3
TGCGCCAGCGGGACAGAGGGAGGGGGTTCACCCCTCCACTTT,CASGTEGGGSPLHF,TRBD1,NA,TRBV4-3,TRBJ1-6
TGCAGTGCACCCTCCCCCCTGGGGGTCACTGAAGCTTTCTTT,CSAPSPLGVTEAFF,NA,NA,TRBV20-1,TRBJ1-1
TGTGCCAGCAGTTACTGGTGGGACGGGTATAGCAATCAGCCCCAGCATTTT,CASSYWWDGYSNQPQHF,NA,NA,TRBV6-2/TRBV6-3,TRBJ1-5
TGTGCCAGCAGCAAACAGGGGCCAAACACCGGGGAGCTGTTTTTT,CASSKQGPNTGELFF,TRBD1,few,TRBV6-1,TRBJ2-2
TGTGCCAGCAGTTACTTGGGCAATCAGCCCCAGCATTTT,CASSYLGNQPQHF,NA,NA,TRBV28,TRBJ1-5
TGTGCCAGCAGTCCATCCGGGACAGGGGGCTCTGGGGCCAACGTCCTGACTTTC,CASSPSGTGGSGANVLTF,TRBD1,NA,TRBV27,TRBJ2-6
TGTGCCACCAGCAGAGATCAAGCGGACCTGAACTATGGCTACACCTTC,CATSRDQADLNYGYTF,NA,NA,TRBV15,TRBJ1-2
TGTGCCAGCAGTTACGATTCTGAAGCTTTCTTT,CASSYDSEAFF,NA,NA,TRBV6-2/TRBV6-3,TRBJ1-1
TGTGCCGGCAGTTTAGCGGGGGGCACCCGCGAGCAGTACTTC,CAGSLAGGTREQYF,TRBD2,NA,TRBV28,TRBJ2-7
TGTGCCAGCCTCGATGGAGACACAGATACGCAGTATTTT,CASLDGDTDTQYF,NA,NA,TRBV5-6,TRBJ2-3
TGTGCCAGCAGTTTCGGTGAAAAACTGTTTTTT,CASSFGEKLFF,NA,NA,TRBV12-3/TRBV12-4,TRBJ1-4
TGTGCCAGTAGTACCACTTCCTCCTATGGCTACACCTTC,CASSTTSSYGYTF,NA,NA,TRBV19,TRBJ1-2
TGTGCCAGCAGCTTACTAGCGGGGGTTGCAGATACGCAGTATTTT,CASSLLAGVADTQYF,TRBD2,few,TRBV7-2,TRBJ2-3
TGCGCCAGCAGCGGGGGACTAGCGGGGGGTCAAGAGACCCAGTACTTC,CASSGGLAGGQETQYF,TRBD2,NA,TRBV5-1,TRBJ2-5
TGTGCCAGCAGCTCCCCCCAGCCCTATGGCTACACCTTC,CASSSPQPYGYTF,NA,NA,TRBV28,TRBJ1-2
TGTGCCAGCAGCTTGCACTCCTACGAGCAGTACTTC,CASSLHSYEQYF,NA,NA,TRBV11-2,TRBJ2-7
TGTGCCAGCAGCCAGACTAGCGGGGGGGACACCGGGGAGCTGTTTTTT,CASSQTSGGDTGELFF,TRBD2,few,TRBV7-2,TRBJ2-2
TGTGCCAGCAGTGAATCCGGGGCGGGGGGGCGATCACCCCTCCACTTT,CASSESGAGGRSPLHF,NA,NA,TRBV25-1,TRBJ1-6
TGCGCCAGCAGCCGCCTACCACAGGTACCTTCTAGCACAGATACGCAGTATTTT,CASSRLPQVPSSTDTQYF,NA,NA,TRBV4-1,TRBJ2-3
TGTGCCAGCACACTAGCGGGGGGGCGAGGCATTCAGTACTTC,CASTLAGGRGIQYF,TRBD2,few,TRBV6-2/TRBV6-3,TRBJ2-4
TGTGCCAGCAGCCAAGATCTGGCTCGAAGGTGGGAGACCCAGTACTTC,CASSQDLARRWETQYF,NA,NA,TRBV3-1,TRBJ2-5
TGTGCCAGCACGCCCGGGGGGAGTCCCCAGCATTTT,CASTPGGSPQHF,NA,NA,TRBV6-1,TRBJ1-5
TGTGCCAGCAGTTTAACCGCCAGGGTGGTAGAGACCCAGTACTTC,CASSLTARVVETQYF,NA,NA,TRBV28,TRBJ2-5
TGTGCCAGCTATCTACTTGACAGATTGGAGACCCAGTACTTC,CASYLLDRLETQYF,NA,NA,TRBV28,TRBJ2-5
TGTGCCAGCACCCGGGACAGGGTGGACTATGGCTACACCTTC,CASTRDRVDYGYTF,TRBD1,NA,TRBV9,TRBJ1-2
TGTGCCAGCAGTTTTAATCTCAACGGCTTTGGGTCACCCCTCCACTTT,CASSFNLNGFGSPLHF,NA,NA,TRBV12-3/TRBV12-4,TRBJ1-6
TGTGCCAGTAGTATTCCGCAGGGGGCCGGCTCCTATAATTCACCCCTCCACTTT,CASSIPQGAGSYNSPLHF,TRBD1,NA,TRBV19,TRBJ1-6
TGTGCCAGCAGCTTGATGGGGGGGAGCTCCTACGAGCAGTACTTC,CASSLMGGSSYEQYF,TRBD2,NA,TRBV5-8,TRBJ2-7